This entry lists 5 T cell receptor beta chains sequenced from one sample in a study of blood T cell repertoires in COVID-19. Some clones are missing from TCRdb's copy, which holds only in-frame ones; the method was immunoSEQ multiplex PCR. The sample yields nearly 85,000 clones, 83% seen once. Specimen: peripheral blood. The receptor source for this set is a woman aged 55-69 years with acute or convalescent COVID-19.

The chain links TRBV27 to TRBJ1-1; D unclear. CDR3 size: 16 residues. From germline, CDR1 is MNHEY and CDR2 SMNVEV (reference sequence). Trimming stripped 6 bases from V and 0 bases from J, with 17 bases between. The DNA for the CDR3 is TGTGCCAGCAGGGTAAGAACAACAGAAATGAACACTGAAGCTTTCTTT. Its protein product is CASRVRTTEMNTEAFF.

The V call is TRBV10-1, the J call TRBJ2-5; tentative D call: TRBD1 (5 bases). The germline V gene encodes CDR1 WNHNN and CDR2 SYGVQD (reference sequence). The CDR3 is 13 amino acids. V lost 6 bases, J lost 0 bases, and 8 bases lay in between. For the CDR3, the DNA is TGCGCCAGCAGAAGACAGAACCAAGAGACCCAGTACTTC. Translating gives CASRRQNQETQYF.

V usage is TRBV6-5 and J usage is TRBJ1-2; no definite D call. Deletions cut 11 bases from V and 3 bases from J, with 16 bases between. The CDR3 has 13 residues. Germline-derived CDR1 and CDR2 are MNHEY and SVGAGI. CDR3 sequence reads: CAVQSLLDYGYTF. The CDR3 DNA reads as TGTGCCGTCCAGTCCTTGCTAGACTATGGCTACACCTTC.

This clone occurred once. The CDR3 bases are TGTGCCAGCAGCTTGTGGGTGGAGAGCGGGAGAAATAGCAATGAGCAGTTCTTC. Protein sequence: CASSLWVESGRNSNEQFF. The V and J genes are TRBV5-4 and TRBJ2-1; 8 bases agree with TRBD2. Germline lookup yields CDR1 SGHNT and CDR2 YYREEE (reference sequence). This CDR3 contains 18 residues. The junction had 15 bases not matched to a gene; V was cut back by 1 base and J by 6 bases.

A single count supports this clone. V is TRBV6-5 and J is TRBJ2-7; 10 positions agree with TRBD1. Germline CDR1 reads MNHEY; CDR2 reads SVGAGI. V trimming: 11 bases; J trimming: 4 bases; junction bases outside the gene matches: 11. The CDR3 is 14 amino acids. CDR3 loop: CAGTRGQGVYEQYF. The CDR3 DNA follows: TGTGCCGGCACCCGCGGACAGGGGGTATACGAGCAGTACTTC.